This T cell receptor (beta chain) was captured in a study of response to subunit inactivated influenza vaccine. Study-level results: Each seasonal influenza vaccination recruits few new T cells, the authors suggested.

This clonotype was detected only a few times. Its antigen is as yet unknown. In TCRdb, the RT-PCR reads were re-called with MiXCR into one record per CDR3 protein. Found here are 530,000 or so distinct CDR3 sequences, 25% of them singletons; the top ten hold 1.5% to 2%. In germline, CDR1 is DFQATT, CDR2 SNEGSKA (reference sequence). V lost 0 bases and J lost 6; bases outside the gene matches: 5. CDR3 size: 15 residues. The TCR comes from a man in his fifties or sixties who received an inactivated influenza vaccine. The V call is TRBV20-1, the J call TRBJ2-1, with TRBD2 matching 10 bases. This sample comprised CD4+ T cells sorted from PBMCs, obtained about 5 days after vaccination. This CDR3 is CSARDSGLASNEQFF. The CDR3 region has the DNA TGCAGTGCTAGAGATTCGGGACTAGCGTCCAATGAGCAGTTCTTC.